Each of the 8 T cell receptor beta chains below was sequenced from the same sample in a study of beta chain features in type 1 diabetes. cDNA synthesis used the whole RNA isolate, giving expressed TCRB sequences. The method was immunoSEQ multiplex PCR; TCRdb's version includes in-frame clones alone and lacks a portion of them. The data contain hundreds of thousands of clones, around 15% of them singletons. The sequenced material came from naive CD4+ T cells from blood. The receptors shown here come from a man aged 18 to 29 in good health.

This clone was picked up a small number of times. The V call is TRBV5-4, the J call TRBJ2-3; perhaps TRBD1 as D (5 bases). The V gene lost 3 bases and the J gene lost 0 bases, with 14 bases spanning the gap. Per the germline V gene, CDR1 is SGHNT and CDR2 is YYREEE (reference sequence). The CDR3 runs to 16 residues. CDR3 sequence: CASSSYRQGSTDTQYF. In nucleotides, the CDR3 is TGTGCCAGCAGCTCATATCGGCAGGGCAGCACAGATACGCAGTATTTT.

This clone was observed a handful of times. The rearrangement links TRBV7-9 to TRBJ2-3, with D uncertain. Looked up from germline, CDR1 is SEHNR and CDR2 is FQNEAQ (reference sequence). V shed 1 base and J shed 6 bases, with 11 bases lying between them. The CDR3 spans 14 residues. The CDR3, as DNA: TGTGCCAGCAGCTTAGTTAGGATTCCGGATACGCAGTATTTT. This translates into CASSLVRIPDTQYF.

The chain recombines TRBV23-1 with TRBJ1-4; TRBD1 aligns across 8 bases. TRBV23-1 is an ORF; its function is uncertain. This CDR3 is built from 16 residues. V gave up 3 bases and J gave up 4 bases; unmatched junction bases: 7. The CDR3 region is CASSHPQGAYNEKLFF. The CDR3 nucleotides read TGCGCCAGCAGTCATCCCCAGGGGGCATATAATGAAAAACTGTTTTTT.

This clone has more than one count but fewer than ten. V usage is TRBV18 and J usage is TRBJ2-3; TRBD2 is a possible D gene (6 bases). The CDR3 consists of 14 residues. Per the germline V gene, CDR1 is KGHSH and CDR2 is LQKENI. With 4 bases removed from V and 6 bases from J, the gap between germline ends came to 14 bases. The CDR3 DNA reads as TGTGCCAGCTCACGAGGAAGACTAGTCGATACGCAGTATTTT. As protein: CASSRGRLVDTQYF. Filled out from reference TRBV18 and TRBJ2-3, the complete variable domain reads NAGVMQNPRHLVRRRGQEARLRCSPMKGHSHVYWYRQLPEEGLKFMVYLQKENIIDESGMPKERFSAEFPKEGPSILRIQQVVRGDSAAYFCASSRGRLVDTQYFGPGTRLTVL.

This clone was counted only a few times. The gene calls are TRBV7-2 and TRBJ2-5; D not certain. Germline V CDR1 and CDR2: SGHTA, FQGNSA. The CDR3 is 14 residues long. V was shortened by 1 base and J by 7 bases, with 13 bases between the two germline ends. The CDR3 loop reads CASSLGGRVPTQYF. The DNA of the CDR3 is TGTGCCAGCAGCTTAGGAGGAAGGGTACCGACCCAGTACTTC.

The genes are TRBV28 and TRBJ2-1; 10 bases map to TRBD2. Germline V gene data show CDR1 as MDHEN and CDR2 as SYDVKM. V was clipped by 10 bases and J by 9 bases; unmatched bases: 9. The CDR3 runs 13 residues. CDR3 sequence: CAIWTSGRGEQFF. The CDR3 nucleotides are TGTGCCATTTGGACTAGCGGAAGGGGTGAGCAGTTCTTC.

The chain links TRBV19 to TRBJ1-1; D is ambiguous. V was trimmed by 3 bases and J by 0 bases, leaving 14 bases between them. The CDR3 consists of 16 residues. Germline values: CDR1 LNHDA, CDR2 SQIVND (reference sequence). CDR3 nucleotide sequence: TGTGCCAGTAGTATTAGCTCAGGCCCTATGAACACTGAAGCTTTCTTT. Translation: CASSISSGPMNTEAFF.

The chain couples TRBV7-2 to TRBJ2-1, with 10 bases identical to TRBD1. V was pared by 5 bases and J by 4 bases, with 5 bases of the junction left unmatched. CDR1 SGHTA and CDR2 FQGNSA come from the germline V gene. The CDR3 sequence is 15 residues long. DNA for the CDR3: TGTGCCAGCAGCCCGGACAGGGGGGCGTACAATGAGCAGTTCTTC. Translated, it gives CASSPDRGAYNEQFF.